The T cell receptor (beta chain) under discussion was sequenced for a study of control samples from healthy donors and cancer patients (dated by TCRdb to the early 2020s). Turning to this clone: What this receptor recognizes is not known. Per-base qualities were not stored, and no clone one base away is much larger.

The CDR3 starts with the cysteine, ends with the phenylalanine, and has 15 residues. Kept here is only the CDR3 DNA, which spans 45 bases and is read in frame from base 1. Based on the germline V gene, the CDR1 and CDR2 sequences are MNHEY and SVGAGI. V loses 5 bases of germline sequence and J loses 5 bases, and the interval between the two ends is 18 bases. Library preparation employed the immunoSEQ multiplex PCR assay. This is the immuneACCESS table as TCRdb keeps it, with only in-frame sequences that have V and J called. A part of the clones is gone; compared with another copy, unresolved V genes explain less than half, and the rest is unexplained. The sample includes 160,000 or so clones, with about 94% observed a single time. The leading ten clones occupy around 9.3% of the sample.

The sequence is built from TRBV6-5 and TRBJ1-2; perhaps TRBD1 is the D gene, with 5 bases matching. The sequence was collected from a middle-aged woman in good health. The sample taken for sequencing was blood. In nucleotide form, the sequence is TGTGCCAGCAGTCGGTCGGGACTGTACTCATATGGCTACACCTTC. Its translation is CASSRSGLYSYGYTF.